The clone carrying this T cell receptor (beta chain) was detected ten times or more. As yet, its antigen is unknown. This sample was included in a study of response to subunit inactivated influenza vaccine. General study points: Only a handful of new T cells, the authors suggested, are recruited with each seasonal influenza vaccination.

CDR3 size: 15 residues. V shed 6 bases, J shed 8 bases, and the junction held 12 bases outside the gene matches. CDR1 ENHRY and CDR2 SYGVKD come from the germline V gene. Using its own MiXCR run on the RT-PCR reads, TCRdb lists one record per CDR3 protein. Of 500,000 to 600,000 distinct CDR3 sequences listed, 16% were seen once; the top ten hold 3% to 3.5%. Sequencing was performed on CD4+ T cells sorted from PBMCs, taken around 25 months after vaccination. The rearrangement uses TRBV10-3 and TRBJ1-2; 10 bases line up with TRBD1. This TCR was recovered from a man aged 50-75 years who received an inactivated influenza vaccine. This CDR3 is CAIRSGTGDIGGYTF. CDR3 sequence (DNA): TGTGCCATCAGATCCGGGACAGGGGATATAGGGGGCTACACCTTC.